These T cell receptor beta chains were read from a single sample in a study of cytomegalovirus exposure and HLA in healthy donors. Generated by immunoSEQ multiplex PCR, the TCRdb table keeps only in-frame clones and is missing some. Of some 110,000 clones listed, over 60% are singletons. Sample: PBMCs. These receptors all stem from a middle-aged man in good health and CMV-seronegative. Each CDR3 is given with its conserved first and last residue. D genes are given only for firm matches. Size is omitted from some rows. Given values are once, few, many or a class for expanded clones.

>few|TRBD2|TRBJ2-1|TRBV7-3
CASSGGTSGVPYNEQFF
TGTGCCAGCAGCGGAGGGACTAGCGGGGTACCCTACAATGAGCAGTTCTTC
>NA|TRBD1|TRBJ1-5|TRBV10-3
CAISDPTGFNQPQHF
TGTGCCATCAGTGACCCGACAGGGTTCAATCAGCCCCAGCATTTT
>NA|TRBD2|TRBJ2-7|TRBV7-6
CASSLATGGPGEQYF
TGTGCCAGCAGCTTAGCGACGGGGGGGCCGGGGGAGCAGTACTTC
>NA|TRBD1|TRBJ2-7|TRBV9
CASSVDGTGSYEQYF
TGTGCCAGCAGCGTAGATGGGACAGGCTCCTACGAGCAGTACTTC
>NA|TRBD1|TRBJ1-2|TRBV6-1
CASSEDLREQGVSNYGYTF
TGTGCCAGCAGTGAAGACCTTCGGGAACAGGGGGTGTCGAACTATGGCTACACCTTC
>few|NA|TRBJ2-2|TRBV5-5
CASDRTPSNTGELFF
TGTGCCAGCGACAGAACCCCCTCGAACACCGGGGAGCTGTTTTTT
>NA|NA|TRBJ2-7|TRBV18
CASSPVRGDTSYEQYF
TGTGCCAGCTCACCTGTCAGGGGCGATACCTCCTACGAGCAGTACTTC
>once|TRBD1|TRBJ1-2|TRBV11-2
CASSLVGMGDRGHDGYTF
TGTGCCAGCAGCTTAGTAGGGATGGGCGACAGGGGGCACGATGGCTACACCTTC
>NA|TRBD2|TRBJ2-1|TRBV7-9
CSSSPVAGVNYNEQFF
TGTTCCAGCAGCCCCGTAGCGGGGGTCAACTACAATGAGCAGTTCTTC
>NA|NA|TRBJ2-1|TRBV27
CASSLNFNNEQFF
TGTGCCAGCAGTTTGAACTTTAACAATGAGCAGTTCTTC
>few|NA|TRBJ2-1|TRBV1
CTSSPSYSGGAPYNEQFF
TGCACCAGCAGCCCCTCGTACAGCGGGGGGGCCCCCTACAATGAGCAGTTCTTC
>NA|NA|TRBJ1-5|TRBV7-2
CASSLLADQPQHF
TGTGCCAGCAGCTTATTGGCAGATCAGCCCCAGCATTTT
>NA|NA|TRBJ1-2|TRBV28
CASSSDWIGYTF
TGTGCCAGCAGTTCGGACTGGATAGGCTACACCTTC
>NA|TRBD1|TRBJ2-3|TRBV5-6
CASSLVDRSTDTQYF
TGTGCCAGCAGCTTGGTGGACAGGAGCACAGATACGCAGTATTTT
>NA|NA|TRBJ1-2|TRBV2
CASSELRDSYGYTF
TGTGCCAGCAGTGAATTACGAGACAGCTATGGCTACACCTTC
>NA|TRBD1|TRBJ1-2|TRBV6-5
CAGSLGSGTVYGYTF
TGTGCCGGCAGTCTGGGGTCCGGGACAGTCTATGGCTACACCTTC
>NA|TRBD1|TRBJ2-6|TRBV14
CASSPRQGTSGANVLTF
TGTGCCAGCAGCCCCAGACAGGGAACCTCTGGGGCCAACGTCCTGACTTTC
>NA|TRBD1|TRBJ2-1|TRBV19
CASSRGQVDNNEQFF
TGTGCCAGTAGTCGGGGACAGGTAGATAACAATGAGCAGTTCTTC
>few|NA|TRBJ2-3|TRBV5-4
CASSLGVGGAGGDTQYF
TGTGCCAGCAGCTTGGGTGTCGGCGGGGCCGGGGGAGATACGCAGTATTTT
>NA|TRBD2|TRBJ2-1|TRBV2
CASSGTSGDNEQFF
TGTGCCAGCAGTGGGACTAGCGGGGACAATGAGCAGTTCTTC
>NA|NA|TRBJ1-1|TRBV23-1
CASRLIQEGTEAFF
TGCGCCAGCAGATTGATACAGGAGGGAACTGAAGCTTTCTTT
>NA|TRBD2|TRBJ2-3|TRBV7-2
CASSLGSGTSADTQYF
TGTGCCAGCAGCTTAGGATCAGGGACTAGCGCCGATACGCAGTATTTT
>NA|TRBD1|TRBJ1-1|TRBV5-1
CASSFDRAGTEAFF
TGCGCCAGCAGCTTCGACAGGGCGGGCACTGAAGCTTTCTTT
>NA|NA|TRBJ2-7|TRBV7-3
CASSLELGAYEQYF
TGTGCCAGCAGCTTAGAACTCGGGGCCTACGAGCAGTACTTC
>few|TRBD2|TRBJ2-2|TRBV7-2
CASSSTGLAGGAGELFF
TGTGCCAGCAGCTCCACGGGACTAGCGGGGGGGGCCGGGGAGCTGTTTTTT
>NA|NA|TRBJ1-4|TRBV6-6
CASSYAGATNEKLFF
TGTGCCAGCAGTTACGCCGGAGCAACTAATGAAAAACTGTTTTTT
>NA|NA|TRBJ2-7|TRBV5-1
CASSLAGGIPSYEQYF
TGCGCCAGCAGCTTGGCCGGGGGAATCCCCTCCTACGAGCAGTACTTC
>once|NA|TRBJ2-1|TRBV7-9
CSSSIVPGLGNEQFF
TGTTCCAGCAGCATAGTACCGGGATTGGGCAATGAGCAGTTCTTC
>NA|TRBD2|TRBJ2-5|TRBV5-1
CASAADGLAGFGKTQYF
TGCGCCAGCGCCGCCGACGGACTAGCGGGGTTTGGGAAGACCCAGTACTTC
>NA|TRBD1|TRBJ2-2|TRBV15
CATSRGTGLAGELFF
TGTGCCACCAGCAGAGGGACAGGGCTAGCCGGGGAGCTGTTTTTT
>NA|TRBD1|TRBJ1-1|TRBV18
CASGPGQDTEAFF
TGTGCCAGCGGACCGGGACAGGACACTGAAGCTTTCTTT
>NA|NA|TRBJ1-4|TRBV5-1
CASKAQPATNEKLFF
TGCGCCAGCAAGGCACAGCCTGCAACTAATGAAAAACTGTTTTTT
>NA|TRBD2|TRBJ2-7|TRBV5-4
CASSPGLANYEQYF
TGTGCCAGCAGCCCGGGACTAGCCAACTACGAGCAGTACTTC
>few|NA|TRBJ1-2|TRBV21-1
CASTQRGFYGYTF
TGTGCCAGCACCCAACGAGGCTTCTATGGCTACACCTTC
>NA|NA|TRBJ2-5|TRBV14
CASSQDGLLETQYF
TGTGCCAGCAGCCAAGACGGACTGTTAGAGACCCAGTACTTC
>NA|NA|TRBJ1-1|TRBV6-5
CASSPFDTKNTEAFF
TGTGCCAGCAGTCCTTTCGACACGAAGAACACTGAAGCTTTCTTT
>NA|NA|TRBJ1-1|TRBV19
CASSIAFRLNTEAFF
TGTGCCAGTAGTATTGCTTTCAGGCTGAACACTGAAGCTTTCTTT
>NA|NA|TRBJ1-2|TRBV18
CASSAGPNYGYTF
TGTGCCAGCTCAGCGGGACCTAACTATGGCTACACCTTC
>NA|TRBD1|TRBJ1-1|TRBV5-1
CASSRDRLNTEAFF
TGCGCCAGCAGTCGGGACAGGTTGAACACTGAAGCTTTCTTT
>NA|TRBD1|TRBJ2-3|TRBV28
CASSSYTQGADTQYF
TGTGCCAGCAGCTCTTATACGCAGGGGGCTGATACGCAGTATTTT
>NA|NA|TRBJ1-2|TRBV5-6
CASSLDGRNYGYTF
TGTGCCAGCAGCTTGGATGGCAGGAACTATGGCTACACCTTC
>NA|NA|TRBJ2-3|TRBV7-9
CSSSLTRTEQSDTQYF
TGTTCCAGCAGCTTAACCCGGACAGAACAATCGGATACGCAGTATTTT
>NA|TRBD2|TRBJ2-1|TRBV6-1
CASSPPGRGEAEQFF
TGTGCCAGCAGTCCACCGGGGCGGGGGGAGGCTGAGCAGTTCTTC
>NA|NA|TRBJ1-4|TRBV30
CAWSGRATNEKLFF
TGTGCCTGGAGCGGTCGAGCAACTAATGAAAAACTGTTTTTT
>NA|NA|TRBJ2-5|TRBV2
CASSPDREVGETQYF
TGTGCCAGCAGTCCTGACAGGGAGGTTGGGGAGACCCAGTACTTC
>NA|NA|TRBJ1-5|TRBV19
CASSANRVSNQPQHF
TGTGCCAGTAGTGCCAACAGGGTGTCGAATCAGCCCCAGCATTTT
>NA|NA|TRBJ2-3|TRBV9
CASSVGGGDTQYF
TGTGCCAGCAGCGTCGGCGGAGGGGATACGCAGTATTTT
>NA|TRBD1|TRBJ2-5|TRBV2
CASRDRGLGSETQYF
TGTGCCAGCAGGGACAGGGGGCTCGGATCGGAGACCCAGTACTTC
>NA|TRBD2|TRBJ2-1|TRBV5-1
CASSAGVNEQFF
TGCGCCAGCAGCGCGGGGGTTAATGAGCAGTTCTTC